Below, 8 T cell receptor beta chains from the same sample are listed, as sequenced in a study of T cell repertoires in cytomegalovirus infection. TCRdb itself ran the reads through MiXCR, one entry per CDR3 protein. This table has around 450,000 distinct CDR3 sequences, roughly a third appearing once. The sequenced sample consisted of PBMCs. Receptors originate from a human donor in good health (CMV status not recorded). Some clones in this sample may be carry-over from other donors' samples.

This clonotype was seen at least ten times. The J gene is TRBJ1-5, the V gene TRBV7-8; 8 bases match TRBD1. Per the germline V gene, CDR1 is SGHVS and CDR2 is FQNEAQ. The CDR3 spans 16 residues. V trimming: 5 bases; J trimming: 1 base; junction bases outside the gene matches: 7. CDR3 nucleotide sequence: TGTGCCAGCAGCCCCGAAGGACAGGGAAGCAATCAGCCCCAGCATTTT. It is translated as CASSPEGQGSNQPQHF.

There are a few counts of this clonotype. CDR3 sequence reads: CASTLNVGGDQPQHF. CDR3 nucleotide sequence: TGTGCCAGCACCTTAAACGTCGGGGGAGATCAGCCCCAGCATTTT. The gene calls are TRBV6-6 and TRBJ1-5, with a weak D call TRBD1 (5 bases). V lost 7 bases, J lost 5 bases, and 18 bases lay in between. The germline V gene has CDR1 MNHNY and CDR2 SVGAGI (reference sequence). This CDR3 spans 15 amino acids.

J is TRBJ2-2 and V is TRBV5-1; 7 nucleotides match TRBD1. The junction had 10 bases not matched to a gene; V was cut back by 4 bases and J by 4 bases. Germline CDR1 and CDR2: SGHRS and YFSETQ. This CDR3 comprises 16 residues. The CDR3 DNA follows: TGCGCCAGCAGCCTGGTGGCGGCAGGGGGCACCGGGGAGCTGTTTTTT. This codes for CASSLVAAGGTGELFF. Filled out from reference TRBV5-1 and TRBJ2-2, the complete variable domain reads KAGVTQTPRYLIKTRGQQVTLSCSPISGHRSVSWYQQTPGQGLQFLFEYFSETQRNKGNFPGRFSGRQFSNSRSEMNVSTLELGDSALYLCASSLVAAGGTGELFFGEGSRLTVL.

This clonotype was counted a few times. The chain has TRBV6-6 and TRBJ2-6, with D unclear. This CDR3 contains 14 residues. Trimming shortened V by 6 bases and J by 2 bases, and 8 bases separated the two germline ends. The germline V gene has CDR1 MNHNY and CDR2 SVGAGI (reference sequence). CDR3 protein: CASSLKPGANVLTF. In DNA form, the CDR3 reads TGTGCCAGCAGCCTTAAACCTGGGGCCAACGTCCTGACTTTC.

The table lists this clonotype with a few counts. The chain recombines TRBV12-3 or TRBV12-4 with TRBJ1-5; perhaps TRBD1 as D (5 bases). V shed 6 bases and J shed 6 bases, with 15 bases lying between them. The CDR3 contains 14 residues. CDR3 sequence reads: CASSGGWARQPQHF. As DNA, the CDR3 is TGTGCCAGCAGCGGGGGGTGGGCGCGTCAGCCCCAGCATTTT.

Only a few counts were recorded for this clonotype. The chain couples TRBV5-4 to TRBJ2-7, with TRBD1 matching 8 bases. CDR1 and CDR2 (germline): SGHNT, YYREEE (reference sequence). The CDR3 length is 14 residues. Germline trimming cut 2 bases from V and 3 bases from J; bases unmatched to any gene: 4. The CDR3 DNA sequence: TGTGCCAGCAGCTTCGGGACAGGACTCTACGAGCAGTACTTC. It encodes CASSFGTGLYEQYF.

This clonotype occurred a few times. V gene TRBV6-6 combines with J gene TRBJ1-3, with TRBD1 as a possible D gene (5 bases). Trimming removed 2 bases at V and 4 bases at J, with 12 bases between. This CDR3 has 15 residues. The germline CDR1 and CDR2 sequences are MNHNY and SVGAGI (reference sequence). This CDR3 is CASSYTEGSGNTIYF. CDR3 nucleotide sequence: TGTGCCAGCAGTTACACCGAGGGGAGCGGAAACACCATATATTTT.

There are many counts of this clonotype. The V and J genes are TRBV10-2 and TRBJ1-2; D is unclear. The CDR3 runs 13 residues. Germline V gives CDR1 WSHSY, CDR2 SAAADI. The V and J ends lost 4 bases and 3 bases respectively, with 9 bases between them. Here the CDR3 DNA reads TGCGCCAGCAGTGGGACGGGCGACTATGGCTACACCTTC. This sequence encodes CASSGTGDYGYTF.